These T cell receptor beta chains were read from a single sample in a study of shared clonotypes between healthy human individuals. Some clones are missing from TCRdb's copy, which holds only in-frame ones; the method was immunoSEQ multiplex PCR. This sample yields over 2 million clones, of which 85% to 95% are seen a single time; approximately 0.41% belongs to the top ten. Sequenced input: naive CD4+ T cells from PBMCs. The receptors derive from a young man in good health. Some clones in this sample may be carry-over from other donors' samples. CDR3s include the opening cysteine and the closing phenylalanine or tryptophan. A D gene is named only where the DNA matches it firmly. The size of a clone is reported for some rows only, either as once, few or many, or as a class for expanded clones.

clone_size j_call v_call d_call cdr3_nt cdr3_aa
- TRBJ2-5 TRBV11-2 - TGTGCCAGCAGCCACTGGAGGGCGAGTCGGCAAGAGACCCAGTACTTC CASSHWRASRQETQYF
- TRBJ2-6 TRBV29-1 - TGCAGCGTTGAAAAACTCGGACCAGGGTCAGGGGCCAACGTCCTGACTTTC CSVEKLGPGSGANVLTF
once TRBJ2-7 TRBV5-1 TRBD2 TGCGCCAGCAGCTTACCTTTGTTAGCGGGAGAGAACGAGCAGTACTTC CASSLPLLAGENEQYF
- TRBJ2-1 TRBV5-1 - TGCGCCAGCAGCTTGGTGGGGCGGGGTTTGGGTGAGCAGTTCTTC CASSLVGRGLGEQFF
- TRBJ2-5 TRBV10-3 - TGTGCCATCAGTGAGTTGGTCACTACCCGGACCCAGTACTTC CAISELVTTRTQYF
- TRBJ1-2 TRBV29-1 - TGCAGCGTTGAAACATCGGCAGACCCGAACCGAGGCTATGGCTACACCTTC CSVETSADPNRGYGYTF
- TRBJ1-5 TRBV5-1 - TGCGCCAGCAGCTTGGGAGGTGGGTTCCCTTGGCCCCAGCATTTT CASSLGGGFPWPQHF
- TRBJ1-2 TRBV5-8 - TGTGCCAGCCGGACCGCGGGGGCTAACTATGGCTACACCTTC CASRTAGANYGYTF
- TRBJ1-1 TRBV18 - TGTGCCAGCTCACCACGGCAGGGGCAGGGCACTGAAGCTTTCTTT CASSPRQGQGTEAFF
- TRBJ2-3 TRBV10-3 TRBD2 TGTGCCATCAGTGAACTAGCGGGAGTTATAGGTGATACGCAGTATTTT CAISELAGVIGDTQYF
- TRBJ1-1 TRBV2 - TGTGCCAGCAAGCCCCGACCAAACACTGAAGCTTTCTTT CASKPRPNTEAFF
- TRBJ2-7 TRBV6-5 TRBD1 TGTGCCAGCAGTTTCCGGGACAGCGGCTCCTACGAGCAGTACTTC CASSFRDSGSYEQYF
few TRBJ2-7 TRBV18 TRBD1 TGTGCCAGCTCACCGCAGGGGGCTTACGAGCAGTACTTC CASSPQGAYEQYF
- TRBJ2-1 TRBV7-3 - TGTGCCAGCAGCTCTGAGGGCTTAACTGAGCAGTTCTTC CASSSEGLTEQFF
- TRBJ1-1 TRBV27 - TGTGCCAGTAGGCCGATCCGGGTCACGAACACTGAAGCTTTCTTT CASRPIRVTNTEAFF
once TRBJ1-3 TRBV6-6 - TGTGCCAGCAGTTACGTGGAGAGCTCTGGAAACACCATATATTTT CASSYVESSGNTIYF
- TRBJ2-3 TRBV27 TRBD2 TGTGCCAGCAGTTTATTTTCTAGCGGGAGTTCAGATACGCAGTATTTT CASSLFSSGSSDTQYF
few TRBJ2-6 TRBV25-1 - TGTGCCAGCAGTCGGACTGGACAAAGTCGGGCCAACGTCCTGACTTTC CASSRTGQSRANVLTF
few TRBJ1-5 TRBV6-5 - TGTGCCAGCAGTTACTCGGCAGGGCGGAATCAGCCCCAGCATTTT CASSYSAGRNQPQHF
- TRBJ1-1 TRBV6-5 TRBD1 TGTGCCAGCAGTTACCGAGGACAGGGCGCGAACACTGAAGCTTTCTTT CASSYRGQGANTEAFF
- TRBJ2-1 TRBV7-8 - TGTGCCAGCAGCGCGAGAGGAGGTAGCCAGGGTGAGCAGTTCTTC CASSARGGSQGEQFF
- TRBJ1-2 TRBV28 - TGTGCCAGCAGTTCCCCCGCAGCCGACAGATCCAGTGGCTACACCTTC CASSSPAADRSSGYTF
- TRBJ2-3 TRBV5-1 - TGCGCCAGCAGCTTCCCCGCGGGCACAGATACGCAGTATTTT CASSFPAGTDTQYF
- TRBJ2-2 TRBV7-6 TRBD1 TGTGCCAGCAGCTTAGTGGGACAGGATAATTGGTACACCGGGGAGCTGTTTTTT CASSLVGQDNWYTGELFF
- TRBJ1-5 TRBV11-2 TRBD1 TGTGCCAGCAGCGAAGGACAGGGAACCCAGCATTTT CASSEGQGTQHF
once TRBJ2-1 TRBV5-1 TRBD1 TGCGCCAGCAGCGAAGGGACAGGGGGCAATGAGCAGTTCTTC CASSEGTGGNEQFF
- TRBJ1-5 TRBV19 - TGTGCCAGTAGTTGGTTAGGGGATAGCAATCAGCCCCAGCATTTT CASSWLGDSNQPQHF
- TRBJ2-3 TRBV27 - TGTGCCAGCAGTGATTCCTTGAGAGCGACCACAGATACGCAGTATTTT CASSDSLRATTDTQYF
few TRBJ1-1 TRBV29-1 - TGCAGCGTTGGACGGTTGAACACTGAAGCTTTCTTT CSVGRLNTEAFF
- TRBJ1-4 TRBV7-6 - TGTGCCAGCAGCTTATCAAAGTCTAATGAAAAACTGTTTTTT CASSLSKSNEKLFF
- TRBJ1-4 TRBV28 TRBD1 TGTGCCAGCAGTTCGATACCCCGTTGGGGACAGAATAATGAAAAACTGTTTTTT CASSSIPRWGQNNEKLFF
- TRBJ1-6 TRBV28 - TGTGCCAGCAGTTTCCTGGGCCTTCTGACCAGTTCACCCCTCCACTTT CASSFLGLLTSSPLHF
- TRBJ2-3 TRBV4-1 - TGCGCCAGCAGCCAATACATTTCGAGCGGCTCTAGTGGTCGAGGCACAGATACGCAGTATTTT CASSQYISSGSSGRGTDTQYF
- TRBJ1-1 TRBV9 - TGTGCCAGCAGCGCACAGGGAGGGGACACTGAAGCTTTCTTT CASSAQGGDTEAFF
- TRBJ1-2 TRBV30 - TGTGCCTGGAGTGCGTACGGGGCCCCGTCCGGCGGCTACACCTTC CAWSAYGAPSGGYTF
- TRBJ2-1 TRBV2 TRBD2 TGTGCCAGCAGGATGGGGATCCCCGGGACTAGCGGGAGAAAAGGCTCCTACAATGAGCAGTTCTTC CASRMGIPGTSGRKGSYNEQFF
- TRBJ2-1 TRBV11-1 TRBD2 TGTGCCAGCTCCCATATCGGGCGGGAGGGCCGGAATGAGCAGTTCTTC CASSHIGREGRNEQFF
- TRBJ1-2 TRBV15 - TGTGCCACCAGCAGGGGAAGGGGGACGGATATCTATGGCTACACCTTC CATSRGRGTDIYGYTF
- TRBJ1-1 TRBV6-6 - TGTGCCAGCAGTCACGCCAAATCAAAGGGGGACACTGAAGCTTTCTTT CASSHAKSKGDTEAFF
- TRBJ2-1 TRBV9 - TGTGCCAGCAGCGTAGCGGCAGGGGCTTACAATGAGCAGTTCTTC CASSVAAGAYNEQFF
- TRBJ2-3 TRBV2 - TGTGCCAGCAGTGAAACGGAAGGACCAGATACGCAGTATTTT CASSETEGPDTQYF
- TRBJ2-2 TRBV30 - TGTGCCTGGAGAGGCAGGGCGAACACCGGGGAGCTGTTTTTT CAWRGRANTGELFF
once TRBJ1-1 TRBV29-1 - TGCAGCGCCCAGCCAGGGAGGGGCACTGAAGCTTTCTTT CSAQPGRGTEAFF
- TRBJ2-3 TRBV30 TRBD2 TGTGCCTGGAGTGTAGGGCTAGCGGGTGGCACAGATACGCAGTATTTT CAWSVGLAGGTDTQYF
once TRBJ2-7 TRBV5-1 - TGCGCCAGCAGCTTGGTCCCGGGGGCGAACGAGCAGTACTTC CASSLVPGANEQYF
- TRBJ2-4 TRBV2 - TGTGCCAGCAGTCCCGATAGGGTAGCCAAAAACATTCAGTACTTC CASSPDRVAKNIQYF
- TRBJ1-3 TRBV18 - TGTGCCAGCTCACCGGCAGGACAAAACACCATATATTTT CASSPAGQNTIYF
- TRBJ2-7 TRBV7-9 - TGTGCCAGCAGCATCGGGACAAGGACCTGGGGGCAGTACTTC CASSIGTRTWGQYF
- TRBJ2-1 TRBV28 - TGTGCCAGTATCCCGGCAGGTGTCTTTCGCGGGAAGGGAAATGAGCAGTTCTTC CASIPAGVFRGKGNEQFF